The TCR beta chain described here comes from a study of vaccination effects on CD4 cells after COVID-19. The CDR3 totals 14 residues. Trimming stripped 4 bases from V and 4 bases from J, with 14 bases between. The V gene's germline CDR1 is SGHNT and CDR2 YYREEE (reference sequence). Method: immunoSEQ multiplex PCR; TCRdb's copy keeps in-frame clones and lacks some. Found here are 50,000 to 60,000 clones, 70% to 80% of them singletons; the top ten hold approximately 2.8%. About this clone itself: As yet, its antigen is unknown.

Researchers isolated CD4+ T cells once approximately eleven days of culture had elapsed. The starting material was CD4+ T cells from PBMCs cultured without peptide, obtained before COVID-19 vaccination. The TCR originated in a human donor who received a COVID-19 vaccine. The chain couples TRBV5-4 to TRBJ1-2; possible D gene TRBD1, 5 bases. CDR3 DNA sequence: TGTGCCAGCAGCCCGGCGACAGAAAGCTATGGCTACACCTTC. Its protein product is CASSPATESYGYTF.